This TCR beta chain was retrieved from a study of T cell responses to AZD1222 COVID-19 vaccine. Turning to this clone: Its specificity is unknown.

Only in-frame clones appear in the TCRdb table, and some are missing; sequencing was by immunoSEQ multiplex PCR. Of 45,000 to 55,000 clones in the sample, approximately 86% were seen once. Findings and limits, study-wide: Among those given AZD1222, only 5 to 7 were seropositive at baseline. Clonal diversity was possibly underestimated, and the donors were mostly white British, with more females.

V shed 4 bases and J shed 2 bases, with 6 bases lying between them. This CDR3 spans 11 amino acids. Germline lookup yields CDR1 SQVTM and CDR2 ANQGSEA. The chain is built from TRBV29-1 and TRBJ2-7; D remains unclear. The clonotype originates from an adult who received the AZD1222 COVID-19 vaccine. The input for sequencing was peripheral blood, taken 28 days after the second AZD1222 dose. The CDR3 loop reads CSVGGTYEQYF. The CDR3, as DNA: TGCAGCGTTGGGGGAACCTACGAGCAGTACTTC.